The 2 T cell receptor beta chains listed next were all sequenced from one sample in a study of response to subunit inactivated influenza vaccine. TCRdb recomputed calls from the RT-PCR reads with MiXCR, one row per CDR3 protein. The table shows approximately 500,000 distinct CDR3 sequences, with 13% occurring only once. This specimen consisted of PBMCs from blood, obtained roughly 48 days after vaccination. The receptors were gathered from a man between 50 and 59 years old who received an inactivated influenza vaccine.

This clonotype was detected a few times. The chain combines TRBV7-6 with TRBJ2-3; 12 bases line up with TRBD1. The CDR3 length is 16 residues. Germline V CDR1 and CDR2: SGHVS, FNYEAQ. Germline trimming cut 3 bases from V and 4 bases from J; bases unmatched to any gene: 5. CDR3 protein: CASSFGTGGPADTQYF. The CDR3 DNA follows: TGTGCCAGCAGCTTCGGGACAGGGGGCCCCGCAGATACGCAGTATTTT.

This clonotype was seen a few times. In DNA form, the CDR3 reads TGTGCCACCAGTGATCAACACCAAACGGGACAAAACAATGAGCAGTTCTTC. Encoded protein: CATSDQHQTGQNNEQFF. The V call is TRBV24-1, the J call TRBJ2-1, with D perhaps TRBD1 (6 bases). V lost 3 bases, J lost 5 bases, and 19 bases lay in between. The CDR3 consists of 17 residues. The V gene's germline CDR1 is KGHDR and CDR2 SFDVKD.